These T cell receptor beta chains were read from a single sample in a study of CD8 T cells in Susac syndrome. TCRdb processed the immunoSEQ multiplex PCR reads anew with MiXCR; each CDR3 protein has one entry. The profile shows some 160,000 distinct CDR3 sequences, about 92% of them singletons. Sequences were obtained from CD4+ T cells from PBMCs. These receptors came from a human donor in good health. Each CDR3 is given with its conserved first and last residue. A D gene is named only where the DNA matches it firmly. Clone size is not always given. Where it is, it says once, few, many or a class for expanded clones.

D gene	V gene	J gene	clone size	CDR3 DNA	CDR3 protein
NA	TRBV7-8	TRBJ1-1	NA	TGTGCCAGCAGCGCTACCCAAGGGGGCACTGAAGCTTTCTTT	CASSATQGGTEAFF
NA	TRBV6-5	TRBJ2-7	NA	TGTGCCAGCAGGTACCGGCCAGCCTACGAGCAGTACTTC	CASRYRPAYEQYF
NA	TRBV7-2	TRBJ1-1	NA	TGTGCCAGCACCGCGGTTCCAGCCTTAGCCACTGAAGCTTTCTTT	CASTAVPALATEAFF
NA	TRBV30	TRBJ2-2	NA	TGTGCCTGGAGAGACCTTGGGGCGAACACCGGGGAGCTGTTTTTT	CAWRDLGANTGELFF
NA	TRBV20-1	TRBJ2-7	NA	TGCAGTGCTAGACAGGACTACGAGCAGTACTTC	CSARQDYEQYF
NA	TRBV2	TRBJ2-6	NA	TGTGCCAGCAGTCTCGACTGGTCTGGGGCCAACGTCCTGACTTTC	CASSLDWSGANVLTF
TRBD1	TRBV12-3/TRBV12-4	TRBJ2-5	NA	TGTGCCAGCAGTTTCGCAGGGGGCGGCCTGGAGACCCAGTACTTC	CASSFAGGGLETQYF
NA	TRBV3-1	TRBJ2-7	NA	TGTGCCAGCAGCCAAGATGGGGGCCTTCTCTACGAGCAGTACTTC	CASSQDGGLLYEQYF
NA	TRBV7-9	TRBJ1-5	few	TGTGCCAGCAGCCCCGGGACAAATCAGCCCCAGCATTTT	CASSPGTNQPQHF
TRBD1	TRBV4-1	TRBJ1-4	NA	TGCGCCAGCAGCCCCTGGACAGGGAGCGAAAAACTGTTTTTT	CASSPWTGSEKLFF
NA	TRBV5-1	TRBJ2-1	once	TGCGCCAGCAGCTTCGACAGGGCCGGGGGCCAGTTCTTC	CASSFDRAGGQFF
TRBD1	TRBV4-3	TRBJ2-5	NA	TGCGCCAGCAGCCAAGATATAACAGGGGGCCGTAGGGAGACCCAGTACTTC	CASSQDITGGRRETQYF
NA	TRBV12-3/TRBV12-4	TRBJ1-5	NA	TGTGCCAGCAGTTTCGCCCTACGATCGTGGCCCCAGCATTTT	CASSFALRSWPQHF
TRBD2	TRBV10-3	TRBJ2-3	few	TGTGCCATCAGGACCTTAGCGGGAACGCAGTATTTT	CAIRTLAGTQYF
NA	TRBV2	TRBJ2-3	NA	TGTGCCAGCTGTGTCGGGGTCAGGGATACGCAGTATTTT	CASCVGVRDTQYF
NA	TRBV5-4	TRBJ2-7	NA	TGTGCCAGCAGCTTGGAGGGTTCTGAGTACGAGCAGTACTTC	CASSLEGSEYEQYF
NA	TRBV5-4	TRBJ2-7	NA	TGTGCCAGCAGCTTGGCCGGAGAGGGTCTCTCCTACGAGCAGTACTTC	CASSLAGEGLSYEQYF
TRBD1	TRBV20-1	TRBJ2-7	few	TGCAGTGCTAGAGATAGTGCCGGGACAGACTACTACGAGCAGTACTTC	CSARDSAGTDYYEQYF
TRBD1	TRBV29-1	TRBJ1-4	NA	TGCAGCGTTGTAAGGGGGCAGAAACTGTTTTTT	CSVVRGQKLFF
NA	TRBV7-9	TRBJ2-1	NA	TGTGCCAGCACCCCCCTCGGGGCGGGGTACAATGAGCAGTTCTTC	CASTPLGAGYNEQFF
NA	TRBV24-1	TRBJ2-3	NA	TGTGCCACCAGTGATACTTACGAGCATACGCAGTATTTT	CATSDTYEHTQYF
NA	TRBV4-1	TRBJ2-2	NA	TGCGCCAGCAGCCAAGGAGGCCAGGGAGTCGGGGAGCTGTTTTTT	CASSQGGQGVGELFF
NA	TRBV14	TRBJ2-5	once	TGTGCCAGCAGCCAAGATATAGGGTGGTATCAACAAGAGACCCAGTACTTC	CASSQDIGWYQQETQYF
NA	TRBV5-1	TRBJ1-5	NA	TGCGCCAGCAGCTGGGACGTAGATCAGCCCCAGCATTTT	CASSWDVDQPQHF
TRBD1	TRBV19	TRBJ1-5	NA	TGTGCCAGTAGTGGACAGGGAGGTCAGCCCCAGCATTTT	CASSGQGGQPQHF
NA	TRBV10-3	TRBJ2-2	NA	TGTGCCATCAGTGACGGACGTTTTAACACCGGGGAGCTGTTTTTT	CAISDGRFNTGELFF
TRBD1	TRBV18	TRBJ1-5	NA	TGTGCCAGCTCACGGGACAGGGCTGGTCAGCCCCAGCATTTT	CASSRDRAGQPQHF
NA	TRBV6-2/TRBV6-3	TRBJ2-5	NA	TGTGCCAGCAGTTACTCTGGGGGTGGCGAGACCCAGTACTTC	CASSYSGGGETQYF
TRBD1	TRBV7-7	TRBJ1-1	NA	TGTGCTAGCAGCGCCCGACAGGGTATGAACACTGAAGCTTTCTTT	CASSARQGMNTEAFF
NA	TRBV6-2/TRBV6-3	TRBJ2-2	NA	TGTGCCAGCACCCTAAGGAGGTCCAGGGGAAACACCGGGGAGCTGTTTTTT	CASTLRRSRGNTGELFF
TRBD2	TRBV10-3	TRBJ2-3	NA	TGTGCCATCAGGCTAGCGGGAGTTGCGGATACGCAGTATTTT	CAIRLAGVADTQYF
NA	TRBV6-2/TRBV6-3	TRBJ2-4	NA	TGTGCCAGCATGGACCCGGTTGGGGCCAAAAACATTCAGTACTTC	CASMDPVGAKNIQYF
TRBD1	TRBV6-6	TRBJ2-5	NA	TGTGCCAGCAGTACCTGGGACAGCGTAACCCAAGAGACCCAGTACTTC	CASSTWDSVTQETQYF
TRBD1	TRBV27	TRBJ2-1	NA	TGTGCCAGCAGTTTATATCGGGACAGGGCCACCTCCTACAATGAGCAGTTCTTC	CASSLYRDRATSYNEQFF
TRBD1	TRBV7-2	TRBJ2-4	NA	TGTGCCAGCAGCTCAAACAGGGGTCCAGTAGCCAAAAACATTCAGTACTTC	CASSSNRGPVAKNIQYF
NA	TRBV9	TRBJ1-1	NA	TGTGCCAGCAGCGAGGACCCTTTAAACACTGAAGCTTTCTTT	CASSEDPLNTEAFF
NA	TRBV7-7	TRBJ1-1	NA	TGTGCCAGCAGCTCGGGACCGAACACTGAAGCTTTCTTT	CASSSGPNTEAFF
TRBD2	TRBV11-2	TRBJ2-7	NA	TGTGCCAGCAGCTCGAGGGGAGGGGATACTACAGCCGAGCAGTACTTC	CASSSRGGDTTAEQYF
TRBD1	TRBV19	TRBJ1-6	once	TGTGCCAGTAGTACACAGGGGACAAGGTCACCCCTCCACTTT	CASSTQGTRSPLHF
NA	TRBV3-1	TRBJ2-5	NA	TGTGCCAGCAGCCACCCTCAGACCCAGTACTTC	CASSHPQTQYF
TRBD2	TRBV6-1	TRBJ2-1	NA	TGTGCCAGCAGTGAGAGCGGGGGCCGCAGTACTGAGCAGTTCTTC	CASSESGGRSTEQFF
NA	TRBV5-6	TRBJ1-6	NA	TGTGCCAGCAGCCTGGTAGGTCAGGGGCATTCACCCCTCCACTTT	CASSLVGQGHSPLHF
NA	TRBV7-9	TRBJ2-2	NA	TGTGCCAGCAGCCCCGGACAGCCATCGAACACCGGGGAGCTGTTTTTT	CASSPGQPSNTGELFF
NA	TRBV28	TRBJ1-2	NA	TGTGCCAGCAGTTCGGTCCCGAGTAGAGACTATGGCTACACCTTC	CASSSVPSRDYGYTF
NA	TRBV3-1	TRBJ1-2	once	TGTGCCAGCAGCCAACACAACTATGGCTACACCTTC	CASSQHNYGYTF
NA	TRBV28	TRBJ1-1	NA	TGTGCCAGCAGTGTATGGGCCGGAGCTTTCTTT	CASSVWAGAFF
TRBD1	TRBV10-2	TRBJ1-6	NA	TGCGCCAGCAGTGGGGACAGGGGAAGCTCCTATAATTCACCCCTCCACTTT	CASSGDRGSSYNSPLHF
NA	TRBV3-1	TRBJ2-1	NA	TGTGCCAGCAGTCCCACACCCGACTCCTACAATGAGCAGTTCTTC	CASSPTPDSYNEQFF
NA	TRBV6-2/TRBV6-3	TRBJ1-2	NA	TGTGCCAGCAGTTATCTTGCCGTTTCCGCAGGGCGAGGCTACACCTTC	CASSYLAVSAGRGYTF
NA	TRBV24-1	TRBJ2-7	NA	TGTGCCACCAGTGATTTGGACGAGCAGTACTTC	CATSDLDEQYF
NA	TRBV20-1	TRBJ2-3	NA	TGCAGTGCTAGCGGCCTTAGCACAGATACGCAGTATTTT	CSASGLSTDTQYF
NA	TRBV18	TRBJ2-2	NA	TGTGCCAGCTCACCACAAGGGGTTCACGGGGAGCTGTTTTTT	CASSPQGVHGELFF
NA	TRBV5-1	TRBJ2-6	NA	TGCGCCAGCAGCTACCTCTCTGGGGCCAACGTCCTGACTTTC	CASSYLSGANVLTF